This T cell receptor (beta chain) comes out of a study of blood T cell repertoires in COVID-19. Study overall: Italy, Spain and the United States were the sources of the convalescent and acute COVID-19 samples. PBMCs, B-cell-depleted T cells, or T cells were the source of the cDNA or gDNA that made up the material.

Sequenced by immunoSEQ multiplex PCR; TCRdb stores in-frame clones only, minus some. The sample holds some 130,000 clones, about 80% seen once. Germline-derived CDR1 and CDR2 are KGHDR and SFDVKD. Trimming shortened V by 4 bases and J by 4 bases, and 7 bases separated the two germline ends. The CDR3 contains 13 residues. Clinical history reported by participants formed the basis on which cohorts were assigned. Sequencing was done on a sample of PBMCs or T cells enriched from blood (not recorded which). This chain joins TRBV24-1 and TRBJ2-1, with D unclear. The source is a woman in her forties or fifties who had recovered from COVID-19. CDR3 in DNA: TGTGCCACCAGTGACCCTCTATACAATGAGCAGTTCTTC. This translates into CATSDPLYNEQFF.